Listed here are 27 T cell receptor beta chains from one sample, sequenced in a study of blood T cell repertoires in COVID-19. Produced via immunoSEQ multiplex PCR; TCRdb's table is partial and in-frame only. The sample holds under 250,000 clones, roughly 90% seen once. Material for sequencing was peripheral blood. Receptor source: a woman aged 60-75 years with acute or convalescent COVID-19.

This clone was observed once. The rearrangement links TRBV5-4 to TRBJ1-1, with a possible D match to TRBD1 (5 bases). The V and J ends lost 0 bases and 4 bases respectively, with 13 bases between them. CDR1 and CDR2 (germline): SGHNT, YYREEE (reference sequence). The CDR3 has 15 residues. CDR3 sequence (DNA): TGTGCCAGCAGCTTGGCCAAGGGGTGGTCCACTGAAGCTTTCTTT. Protein product: CASSLAKGWSTEAFF.

This chain joins TRBV11-3 and TRBJ2-5; D is unclear. Deletions cut 0 bases from V and 5 bases from J, with 4 bases between. Germline loops: CDR1 SGHNT, CDR2 YENEEA. This CDR3 spans 12 amino acids. The CDR3 sequence: CASSLDAETQYF. CDR3 nucleotides: TGTGCCAGCAGCTTAGATGCGGAGACCCAGTACTTC.

This clone appeared a few times. V usage is TRBV7-2 and J usage is TRBJ2-7; TRBD2 matches at 7 bases. This CDR3 has 17 residues. Germline V gene sequence: CDR1 SGHTA, CDR2 FQGNSA. After removal of 1 base from V and 0 bases from J, the junction contained 9 bases not matched to a gene. CDR3 DNA: TGTGCCAGCAGCTTAGTCCCACTAGCGCCGAGCTCCTACGAGCAGTACTTC. It is translated as CASSLVPLAPSSYEQYF.

The chain recombines TRBV30 with TRBJ1-5; TRBD1 is a possible D gene (6 bases). Germline V lookup: CDR1 GTSNPN, CDR2 SVGIG (reference sequence). Trimming pared 3 bases from V and 5 bases from J, leaving 14 bases between. The CDR3 extends over 14 amino acids. The CDR3 DNA sequence: TGTGCCTGGAGAGGGGACACCCCCGATCAGCCCCAGCATTTT. Translation gives CAWRGDTPDQPQHF.

This clone was counted between two and nine times. This chain uses TRBV4-1 with TRBJ1-5; D unresolved. With 4 bases removed from V and 4 bases from J, the gap between germline ends came to 8 bases. This CDR3 has 13 residues. In germline, CDR1 is MGHRA, CDR2 YSYEKL. As DNA, the CDR3 is TGCGCCAGCAGCCGCGTTGAGAATCAGCCCCAGCATTTT. Amino acid sequence: CASSRVENQPQHF.

This chain links TRBV11-2 with TRBJ2-1, with 9 bases matching TRBD2. J was trimmed by 6 bases and V by 3 bases; bases with no gene match: 6. This CDR3 is 15 amino acids long. The V gene's germline CDR1 is SGHAT and CDR2 FQNNGV. In DNA, the CDR3 is TGTGCCAGCAGCTTCGGCGGGAGGGTGGTCAATGAGCAGTTCTTC. It encodes CASSFGGRVVNEQFF.

V usage is TRBV10-1 and J usage is TRBJ2-7; 12 bases fit TRBD2. In germline, CDR1 is WNHNN, CDR2 SYGVQD (reference sequence). This CDR3 contains 16 residues. V dropped 3 bases and J dropped 4; count of bases not matched to a gene: 7. The CDR3 DNA reads TGCGCCAGCAGTGACCGGACTAGCGGGGAGGGGTACGAGCAGTACTTC. It encodes CASSDRTSGEGYEQYF.

This chain connects TRBV12-3 or TRBV12-4 to TRBJ1-2; TRBD1 aligns across 7 bases. Trimming removed 10 bases from V and 5 bases from J; junction bases left unmatched: 10. The CDR3 contains 13 residues. The CDR3 here is CANVGGRGYGYTF. As DNA, the CDR3 is TGTGCCAACGTAGGGGGCAGGGGGTATGGCTACACCTTC.

The chain employs TRBV28 and TRBJ2-7; D ambiguous. V lost 5 bases, J lost 6 bases, and 11 bases lay in between. This CDR3 contains 12 residues. CDR1 and CDR2 (germline): MDHEN, SYDVKM. CDR3 region: CASSPGNGEQYF. The CDR3 DNA follows: TGTGCCAGCAGTCCAGGTAACGGCGAGCAGTACTTC.

The V gene is TRBV5-8, the J gene TRBJ1-2, with 8 nucleotides matching TRBD1. With V trimmed by 4 bases and J by 4 bases, 15 bases remained unmatched. Germline CDR1 reads SGHTS; CDR2 reads YDEGEE. This CDR3 has 17 amino acids. CDR3 DNA: TGTGCCAGCAGCCCAGAACTACAGGGGGAAACCTTCTATGGCTACACCTTC. Protein product: CASSPELQGETFYGYTF.

Here the CDR3 DNA reads TGTGCCAGCAGCATAGGATTCACAGCTCGTAATAATTCACCCCTCCACTTT. Residues: CASSIGFTARNNSPLHF. The chain is built from TRBV9 and TRBJ1-6; D gene unclear. This CDR3 contains 17 residues. Trimming pared 4 bases from V and 5 bases from J, leaving 19 bases between. CDR1 SGDLS and CDR2 YYNGEE come from the germline V gene. Using reference TRBV9 and TRBJ1-6 for the parts outside the CDR3, the full variable domain is DSGVTQTPKHLITATGQRVTLRCSPRSGDLSVYWYQQSLDQGLQFLIQYYNGEERAKGNILERFSAQQFPDLHSELNLSSLELGDSALYFCASSIGFTARNNSPLHFGNGTRLTVT.

The genes are TRBV6-2 or TRBV6-3 and TRBJ2-1; D perhaps matches TRBD2 (6 bases). CDR1 is MNHEY, CDR2 SVGEGT, per germline. Trimming removed 7 bases from V and 7 bases from J, with 11 bases in between. The CDR3 runs to 12 residues. CDR3 sequence reads: CASNPGGNEQFF. As DNA, the CDR3 is TGTGCCAGCAACCCCGGGGGTAATGAGCAGTTCTTC.

The gene calls are TRBV7-3 and TRBJ1-2; D call uncertain. Trimming took off 5 bases at V and 4 bases at J, with 11 bases between the two ends. This CDR3 contains 13 residues. Per germline, CDR1 SGHTA and CDR2 FQGTGA. The CDR3 region has the DNA TGTGCCAGCAGCCGCTATACAGCCTATGGCTACACCTTC. It is translated as CASSRYTAYGYTF.

The chain recombines TRBV4-1 with TRBJ1-4; unclear D gene. Trimming took 1 base from V and 11 from J, leaving 17 bases between them. The CDR3 sequence is 15 residues long. CDR1 MGHRA and CDR2 YSYEKL come from the germline V gene. Here the CDR3 DNA reads TGCGCCAGCAGCCAAGTCCTCCTCTTGTCTCTGAAACTGTTTTTT. It translates to CASSQVLLLSLKLFF.

This clone has just a few counts. The V call is TRBV2, the J call TRBJ1-5; a weak D match, TRBD1 (6 bases). V lost 8 bases and J lost 0, with 17 bases in between. The CDR3 is 16 residues long. Germline V CDR1 and CDR2: SNHLY, FYNNEI. The CDR3 DNA follows: TGTGCCAGCGGGTTCCGGGACAACTATAGCAATCAGCCCCAGCATTTT. Translating it yields CASGFRDNYSNQPQHF.

V usage is TRBV5-8 and J usage is TRBJ2-1, with 11 bases identical to TRBD1. The germline gives CDR1 SGHTS, CDR2 YDEGEE. Unmatched junction bases numbered 4, after V lost 2 bases and J lost 6 bases. The CDR3 is 15 residues long. CDR3 protein: CASSFPGTGGNEQFF. CDR3 bases: TGTGCCAGCAGCTTTCCCGGGACAGGGGGCAATGAGCAGTTCTTC.

This clone was observed a single time. The CDR3 nucleotides are TGTGCCAGCAGTTCGACAGGGACCAATCAGCCCCAGCATTTT. Amino acid sequence: CASSSTGTNQPQHF. The chain combines TRBV7-9 with TRBJ1-5; 7 nucleotides line up with TRBD1. Germline CDR1 is SEHNR and CDR2 is FQNEAQ (reference sequence). V was pared by 6 bases and J by 3 bases, with 5 bases of the junction left unmatched. CDR3 length: 14 residues.

V and J are TRBV29-1 and TRBJ1-1; 9 nucleotides line up with TRBD1. Germline CDR1 SQVTM, CDR2 ANQGSEA. The V and J ends lost 5 bases and 4 bases, in that order; junction bases with no gene match: 8. This CDR3 comprises 14 residues. The CDR3 sequence is CSVKGQGWTTEAFF. The CDR3 coding sequence is TGCAGCGTTAAGGGACAGGGTTGGACCACTGAAGCTTTCTTT.

This clone was seen a handful of times. The genes are TRBV5-1 and TRBJ2-7, with D tentatively TRBD2 (5 bases). V dropped 2 bases and J dropped 6 bases, with 15 bases sitting between them. Germline assignment: CDR1 SGHRS and CDR2 YFSETQ. The CDR3 contains 14 residues. In nucleotides, the CDR3 is TGCGCCAGCAGCTTATACTCCTCCGAGGGCGAGCAGTACTTC. Its translation is CASSLYSSEGEQYF.

The chain uses TRBV19 and TRBJ1-1, with 9 nucleotides matching TRBD1. The V and J ends lost 5 bases and 5 bases, in that order; junction bases with no gene match: 9. The germline V gene encodes CDR1 LNHDA and CDR2 SQIVND (reference sequence). This CDR3 comprises 15 residues. This CDR3 reads CASSPLDRGGTEAFF. CDR3 DNA: TGTGCCAGTAGTCCTCTGGACAGGGGAGGGACTGAAGCTTTCTTT.

V and J are TRBV5-4 and TRBJ2-1, with 8 bases that match TRBD1. Trimming cost V 1 base and J 10 bases; bases outside gene matches: 13. CDR3 length equals 16 residues. Germline assignment: CDR1 SGHNT and CDR2 YYREEE (reference sequence). The CDR3 loop is CASSLRKGRGLDEQFF. In DNA form, the CDR3 reads TGTGCCAGCAGCTTGAGGAAGGGCAGGGGGCTAGACGAGCAGTTCTTC. Full variable domain (outside the CDR3, taken from reference TRBV5-4 and TRBJ2-1): ETGVTQSPTHLIKTRGQQVTLRCSSQSGHNTVSWYQQALGQGPQFIFQYYREEENGRGNFPPRFSGLQFPNYSSELNVNALELDDSALYLCASSLRKGRGLDEQFFGPGTRLTVL.

The chain recombines TRBV5-4 with TRBJ2-1; TRBD1 might be the D (5 bases). Per germline, CDR1 SGHNT and CDR2 YYREEE (reference sequence). Trimming took 3 bases from V and 4 from J, leaving 5 bases between them. The CDR3 covers 12 residues. CDR3 sequence: CASSSGYNEQFF. In nucleotides, the CDR3 is TGTGCCAGCAGCTCAGGGTACAATGAGCAGTTCTTC.

This clone was observed a single time. For the CDR3, the DNA is TGTGCCAGCAGCGTAATCGGCAGGGGATCCTACAATGAGCAGTTCTTC. Encoded protein: CASSVIGRGSYNEQFF. The chain recombines TRBV9 with TRBJ2-1; TRBD1 is a possible D gene (6 bases). The germline V gene encodes CDR1 SGDLS and CDR2 YYNGEE. This CDR3 has 16 amino acids. Trimming pared 1 base from V and 1 base from J, leaving 12 bases between. Using reference TRBV9 and TRBJ2-1 for the parts outside the CDR3, the full variable domain is DSGVTQTPKHLITATGQRVTLRCSPRSGDLSVYWYQQSLDQGLQFLIQYYNGEERAKGNILERFSAQQFPDLHSELNLSSLELGDSALYFCASSVIGRGSYNEQFFGPGTRLTVL.

In DNA form, the CDR3 reads TGTGCCAGCAGGGACCGCGGGGGGCGCGACACTGAAGCTTTCTTT. This gives the protein CASRDRGGRDTEAFF. The V gene is TRBV6-5, the J gene TRBJ1-1; D may be TRBD1 (6 bases). Trimming pared 6 bases from V and 3 bases from J, leaving 17 bases between. Germline V gene sequence: CDR1 MNHEY, CDR2 SVGAGI. This CDR3 contains 15 residues.

The chain employs TRBV6-2 or TRBV6-3 and TRBJ1-5; no reliable D call. Germline values: CDR1 MNHEY, CDR2 SVGEGT. Trimming shortened V by 0 bases and J by 2 bases, and 11 bases separated the two germline ends. The CDR3 runs to 16 residues. The CDR3 sequence: CASSYSGGLGNQPQHF. The CDR3 DNA sequence: TGTGCCAGCAGTTACTCAGGAGGATTAGGCAATCAGCCCCAGCATTTT.

The J gene is TRBJ2-7, the V gene TRBV6-5; D perhaps matches TRBD1 (5 bases). The CDR3 is made up of 15 amino acids. Germline lookup yields CDR1 MNHEY and CDR2 SVGAGI. Between the trimmed V and J ends, which lost 0 bases and 0 bases, there was a span of 9 bases. In DNA, the CDR3 is TGTGCCAGCAGTTACTCGCAGGGAAGCTCCTACGAGCAGTACTTC. Protein: CASSYSQGSSYEQYF.

This sequence joins TRBV19 and TRBJ1-1; D remains unclear. Trimming took 7 bases from V and 5 from J, leaving 20 bases between them. This CDR3 region has 15 residues. Germline-derived CDR1 and CDR2 are LNHDA and SQIVND (reference sequence). This chain's CDR3 is CASTRTEGLGTEAFF. CDR3 coding DNA: TGTGCCAGTACTAGGACGGAGGGATTAGGGACTGAAGCTTTCTTT.